This record looks at one T cell receptor (beta chain) sequence and its context. The entry originates in a study of response to subunit inactivated influenza vaccine. In TCRdb, the RT-PCR reads were re-called with MiXCR into one record per CDR3 protein. The sample yields roughly 620,000 distinct CDR3 sequences, about 10% seen once. V lost 5 bases to trimming and J lost 1 base; unmatched junction nucleotides: 10. This CDR3 has 18 residues. The data also belong to a second study, concerning T cells expressing NK-cell markers. As that study records: Beta-chain TCR cDNA was generated via 5'RACE template switching with UMIs. HCMV serostatus: most of the eight sequenced donors positive, one negative.

Sample: PBMCs from blood, taken on the day of vaccination. This TCR came from a man between 45 and 60 years old who received an inactivated influenza vaccine. V usage is TRBV12-3 or TRBV12-4 and J usage is TRBJ2-2; 10 nucleotides line up with TRBD2. DNA of the CDR3: TGTGCCAGCAGTCTGCGGACTAGCGGCCCTCTGAACACCGGGGAGCTGTTTTTT. Translated, it gives CASSLRTSGPLNTGELFF.